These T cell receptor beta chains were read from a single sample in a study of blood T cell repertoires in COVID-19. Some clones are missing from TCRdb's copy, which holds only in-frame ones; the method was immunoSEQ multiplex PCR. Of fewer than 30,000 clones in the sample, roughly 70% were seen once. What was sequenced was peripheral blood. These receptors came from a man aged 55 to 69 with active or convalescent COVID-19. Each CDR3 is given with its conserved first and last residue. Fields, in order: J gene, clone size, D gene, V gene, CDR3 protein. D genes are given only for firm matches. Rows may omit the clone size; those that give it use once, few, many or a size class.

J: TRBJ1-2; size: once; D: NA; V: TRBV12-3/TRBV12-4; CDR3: CASSLYGYTF
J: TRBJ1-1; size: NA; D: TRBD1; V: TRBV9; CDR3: CASSGGTGGRNTEAFF
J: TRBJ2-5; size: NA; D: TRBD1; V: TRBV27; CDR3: CASRTGQETQYF
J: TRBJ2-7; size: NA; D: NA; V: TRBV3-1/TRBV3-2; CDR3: CASSQDPQQPESSYEQYF
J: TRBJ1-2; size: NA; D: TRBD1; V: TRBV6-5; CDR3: CASMPDRGFGYGYTF
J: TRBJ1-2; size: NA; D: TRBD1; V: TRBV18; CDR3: CASSPPDRDGGYTF
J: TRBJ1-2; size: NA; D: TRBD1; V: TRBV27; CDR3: CASSPTQGAGGYTF
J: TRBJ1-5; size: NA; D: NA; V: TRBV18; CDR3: CASSPRQILDQPQHF
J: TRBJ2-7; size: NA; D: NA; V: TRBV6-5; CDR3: CASIGLVLPTYEQYF
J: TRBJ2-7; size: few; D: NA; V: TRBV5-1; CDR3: CASSTGGYYEQYF
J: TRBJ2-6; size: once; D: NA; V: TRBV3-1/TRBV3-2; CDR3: CASSQRGGSGLLSGANVLTF
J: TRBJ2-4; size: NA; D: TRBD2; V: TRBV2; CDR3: CASTRSPGGGAKNIQYF
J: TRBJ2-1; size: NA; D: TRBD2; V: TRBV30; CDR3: CAWSKVAGGPQFF
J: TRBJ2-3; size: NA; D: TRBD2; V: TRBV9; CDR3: CASSVRTSRDTQYF
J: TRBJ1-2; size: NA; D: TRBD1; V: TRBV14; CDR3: CASSQDGTGRGGYTF